This T cell receptor (beta chain) was captured in a study of memory CD4+ T cells and cytomegalovirus serostatus. V was shortened by 0 bases and J by 0 bases, with 13 bases between the two germline ends. The CDR3 covers 17 residues. CDR1 and CDR2 from the germline V gene are SGDLS and YYNGEE. Generated by immunoSEQ multiplex PCR, the TCRdb table keeps only in-frame clones and is missing some. The sample yields around 50,000 clones, roughly 80% seen once. The sort gate was single viable CD3+CD4+CD8-CD45RO+ cells for memory CD4+ T cells. The clonotype originates from an adult in good health and CMV-seronegative. The rearrangement links TRBV9 to TRBJ2-1; maybe TRBD2 (5 bases). Source material: memory CD4+ T cells from blood. Written as DNA, the CDR3 is TGTGCCAGCAGCGTAGGAGCGATGGGAGTCTCCTACAATGAGCAGTTCTTC. The encoded protein is CASSVGAMGVSYNEQFF.